This T cell receptor beta chain was retrieved from a study of T cell clones after liver transplantation. This clone has a single count. Using immunoSEQ multiplex PCR, the repertoire was profiled, and TCRdb retains in-frame clones only, with some absent. This table holds tens of thousands of clones, less than 85% found once. The V end lost 0 bases, the J end lost 0 bases, and 12 bases lay between the germline ends. CDR3 length equals 16 residues. Germline CDR1 SGHNT, CDR2 YYREEE (reference sequence). This TCR derives from a human patient who received a liver transplant. The graft donor may have given rise to some T cells. V is TRBV5-4 and J is TRBJ1-2; possibly TRBD1 for D (5 bases). Sample: CD4+ T cells from blood, taken at the 22-month timepoint. The CDR3 coding sequence is TGTGCCAGCAGCTTGGCCCCGGGGGGAGCTAACTATGGCTACACCTTC. Translation: CASSLAPGGANYGYTF.